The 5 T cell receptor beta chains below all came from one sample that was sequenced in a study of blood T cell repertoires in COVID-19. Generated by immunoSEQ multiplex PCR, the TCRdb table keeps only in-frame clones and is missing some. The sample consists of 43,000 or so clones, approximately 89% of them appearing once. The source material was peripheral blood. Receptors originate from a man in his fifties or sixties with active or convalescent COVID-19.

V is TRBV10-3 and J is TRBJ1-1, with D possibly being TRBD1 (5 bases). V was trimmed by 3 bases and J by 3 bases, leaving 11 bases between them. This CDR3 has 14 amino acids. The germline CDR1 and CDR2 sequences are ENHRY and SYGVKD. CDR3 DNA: TGTGCCATCAGTGACTCTCAGGGTCACACTGAAGCTTTCTTT. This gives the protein CAISDSQGHTEAFF.

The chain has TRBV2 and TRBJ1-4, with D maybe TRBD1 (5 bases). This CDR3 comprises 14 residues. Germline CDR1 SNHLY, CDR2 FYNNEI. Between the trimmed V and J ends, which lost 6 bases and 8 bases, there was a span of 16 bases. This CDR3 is CASSATGSEEKLFF. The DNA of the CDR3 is TGTGCCAGCAGCGCTACAGGATCGGAGGAAAAACTGTTTTTT.

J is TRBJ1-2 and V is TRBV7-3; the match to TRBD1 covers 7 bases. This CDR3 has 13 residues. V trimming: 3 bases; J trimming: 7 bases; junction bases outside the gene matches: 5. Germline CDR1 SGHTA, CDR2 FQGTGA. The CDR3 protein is CASSLDRWGGYTF. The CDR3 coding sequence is TGTGCCAGCAGCTTGGACAGGTGGGGTGGCTACACCTTC.

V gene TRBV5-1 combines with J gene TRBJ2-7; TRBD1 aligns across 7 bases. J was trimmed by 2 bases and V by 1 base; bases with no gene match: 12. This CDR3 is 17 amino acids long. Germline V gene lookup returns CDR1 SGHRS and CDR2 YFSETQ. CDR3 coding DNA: TGCGCCAGCAGCTTGCTCCTCGACAGGGAGCGTCCCTACGAGCAGTACTTC. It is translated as CASSLLLDRERPYEQYF.

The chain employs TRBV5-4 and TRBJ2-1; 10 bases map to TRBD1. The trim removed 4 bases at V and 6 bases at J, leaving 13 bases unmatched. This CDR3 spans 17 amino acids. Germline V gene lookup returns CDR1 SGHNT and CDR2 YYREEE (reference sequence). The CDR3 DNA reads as TGTGCCAGCAGCCTATTCTTGGGACAGGGGACCTTCAATGAGCAGTTCTTC. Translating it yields CASSLFLGQGTFNEQFF.